This T cell receptor (beta chain) was identified during a study of blood T cell repertoires in COVID-19. The CDR3 contains 12 residues. The germline gives CDR1 MNHEY, CDR2 SVGAGI. Trimming left V 0 bases short and J 8 bases short, with 6 bases between. In the original workflow: Estimation of nucleated cell counts relied on the amplification of reference gene primers. Profiled with immunoSEQ multiplex PCR; TCRdb holds only in-frame clones, not every one. Clonal size and the V and J genes are those of that table, whereas D and trimming came from the DNA. This table holds 140,000 or so clones, more than 75% found once.

The genes are TRBV6-5 and TRBJ2-3, with D hard to call. The receptor comes from a man between 60 and 75 years old with acute or convalescent COVID-19. The sample taken for sequencing was peripheral blood. The CDR3 protein is CASSYSGSTQYF. In nucleotides, the CDR3 is TGTGCCAGCAGTTACTCTGGCTCTACGCAGTATTTT.